The 25 T cell receptor beta chains listed next were all sequenced from one sample in a study of blood T cell repertoires in COVID-19. Method: immunoSEQ multiplex PCR; TCRdb's copy keeps in-frame clones and lacks some. Found here are 250,000 to 400,000 clones, around 87% of them singletons; the top ten hold approximately 5%. The source material was PBMCs or T cells enriched from blood (not recorded which). These TCRs come from a woman in her 30s who had recovered from COVID-19.

The chain carries TRBV4-2 and TRBJ2-1, with 8 bases matching TRBD2. This CDR3 comprises 15 residues. V shed 1 base, J shed 7 bases, and the junction held 6 bases outside the gene matches. CDR1 LGHNA and CDR2 YNFKEQ come from the germline V gene. The CDR3 bases are TGTGCCAGCAGCCAAGTATACGGGGGGGCGAATGAGCAGTTCTTC. Amino acids: CASSQVYGGANEQFF.

The V and J genes are TRBV6-2 or TRBV6-3 and TRBJ1-4; a weak D match, TRBD1 (6 bases). Germline V lookup: CDR1 MNHEY, CDR2 SVGEGT. V lost 2 bases, J lost 5 bases, and 15 bases lay in between. The CDR3 covers 16 residues. The CDR3 reads CASSYPAAGANEKLFF. CDR3 nucleotide sequence: TGTGCCAGCAGTTACCCGGCTGCAGGGGCGAATGAAAAACTGTTTTTT.

V is TRBV2 and J is TRBJ2-1; 12 bases agree with TRBD2. CDR1 and CDR2 from the germline V gene are SNHLY and FYNNEI. Trimming took 3 bases from V and 3 from J; bases not matched to a gene: 6. This CDR3 spans 17 amino acids. CDR3 DNA sequence: TGTGCCAGCAGTGACCCGACTAGCGGGGGACTCTACAATGAGCAGTTCTTC. Translating it yields CASSDPTSGGLYNEQFF.

V is TRBV18 and J is TRBJ2-2; maybe TRBD2 (6 bases). V was clipped by 0 bases and J by 6 bases, with 11 bases between them. Germline V gene lookup returns CDR1 KGHSH and CDR2 LQKENI. The CDR3 sequence is 15 residues long. Written as DNA, the CDR3 is TGTGCCAGCTCACCACCCCTAGGAGGGTCCGGGGAGCTGTTTTTT. Amino acid sequence: CASSPPLGGSGELFF.

Turning to this clone: Other DNA sequences in this sample translate to the same CDR3. The chain uses TRBV27 and TRBJ2-3; D is unclear. Germline lookup yields CDR1 MNHEY and CDR2 SMNVEV (reference sequence). Trimming stripped 3 bases from V and 1 base from J, with 5 bases between. The CDR3 loop spans 13 amino acids. For the CDR3, the DNA is TGTGCCAGCAGTTTCCTCGGCACAGATACGCAGTATTTT. Translated, it gives CASSFLGTDTQYF.

The chain is built from TRBV6-5 and TRBJ2-1; TRBD1 aligns across 8 bases. V shed 8 bases, J shed 10 bases, and the junction held 16 bases outside the gene matches. Looked up from germline, CDR1 is MNHEY and CDR2 is SVGAGI. The CDR3 length is 15 residues. The CDR3 loop is CASSERAGGLREQFF. CDR3 in DNA: TGTGCCAGCTCTGAGAGAGCAGGGGGCCTTAGGGAGCAGTTCTTC.

This sequence joins TRBV4-3 and TRBJ2-2; D may be TRBD1 (5 bases). The germline V gene has CDR1 LGHNA and CDR2 YSLEER. V was clipped by 0 bases and J by 6 bases, with 8 bases between them. The CDR3 loop spans 14 amino acids. DNA of the CDR3: TGCGCCAGCAGCCAAGATCCCAGGGCCGGGGAGCTGTTTTTT. It encodes CASSQDPRAGELFF.

This chain joins TRBV6-5 and TRBJ2-5, with D tentatively TRBD2 (6 bases). The germline V gene has CDR1 MNHEY and CDR2 SVGAGI. The CDR3 length is 14 residues. V was pared by 5 bases and J by 1 base, with 11 bases between. CDR3 sequence: CASSPTGVQETQYF. CDR3 coding DNA: TGTGCCAGCAGTCCGACGGGGGTCCAAGAGACCCAGTACTTC.

The chain employs TRBV5-6 and TRBJ2-3; D call uncertain. Trimming shortened V by 0 bases and J by 2 bases, and 7 bases separated the two germline ends. Germline V gene data show CDR1 as SGHDT and CDR2 as YYEEEE. This CDR3 is built from 14 residues. The CDR3: CASSLGLDTDTQYF. The DNA of the CDR3 is TGTGCCAGCAGCTTGGGGCTAGACACAGATACGCAGTATTTT.

This clone was seen once. The chain joins TRBV10-3 to TRBJ1-4; no firm D call. The germline V gene has CDR1 ENHRY and CDR2 SYGVKD. The CDR3 sequence is 16 residues long. V was trimmed by 0 bases and J by 3 bases, leaving 11 bases between them. The CDR3, as DNA: TGTGCCATCAGTGAGTCGAGCGGTCTCCCTAATGAAAAACTGTTTTTT. It yields the protein CAISESSGLPNEKLFF.

The CDR3 loop is CASTLSGQGISPLHF. The CDR3 nucleotides read TGTGCCAGCACCCTATCGGGTCAGGGTATCTCACCCCTCCACTTT. The chain combines TRBV25-1 with TRBJ1-6, with D tentatively TRBD1 (5 bases). CDR1 and CDR2 from the germline V gene are MGHDK and SYGVNS. This CDR3 has 15 residues. Between the trimmed V and J ends, which lost 7 bases and 10 bases, there was a span of 20 bases. The whole variable domain, filled in from reference TRBV25-1 and TRBJ1-6, reads EADIYQTPRYLVIGTGKKITLECSQTMGHDKMYWYQQDPGMELHLIHYSYGVNSTEKGDLSSESTVSRIRTEHFPLTLESARPSHTSQYLCASTLSGQGISPLHFGNGTRLTVT.

The chain combines TRBV7-9 with TRBJ1-1; the D gene is possibly TRBD1 (6 bases). With 5 bases removed from V and 1 base from J, the gap between germline ends came to 14 bases. Germline values: CDR1 SEHNR, CDR2 FQNEAQ (reference sequence). This CDR3 spans 15 amino acids. Written as DNA, the CDR3 is TGTGCCAGCAGCCCCCCCGGACAGTCGAACACTGAAGCTTTCTTT. This translates into CASSPPGQSNTEAFF.

V gene TRBV6-5 combines with J gene TRBJ1-2; 8 positions match TRBD1. This CDR3 contains 14 residues. With 4 bases clipped from V and 4 bases from J, the junction kept 5 bases outside the gene matches. Germline lookup yields CDR1 MNHEY and CDR2 SVGAGI. The CDR3, as DNA: TGTGCCAGCAGTTTCCAGGGGGCGGGCTATGGCTACACCTTC. This translates into CASSFQGAGYGYTF.

This clone was picked up a small number of times. CDR3 in DNA: TGTGCCAGCAGCGTAGGTGAGGGTTTGGGTTCACCCCTCCACTTT. Its protein is CASSVGEGLGSPLHF. The V gene is TRBV9, the J gene TRBJ1-6, with unresolved D. This CDR3 spans 15 amino acids. The germline V and J ends were trimmed by 0 bases and 9 bases, with 13 bases remaining between them. Per germline, CDR1 SGDLS and CDR2 YYNGEE.

The chain joins TRBV5-1 to TRBJ2-5, with TRBD2 identical over 13 bases. There are 15 residues in the CDR3. Trimming at V came to 4 bases and at J to 3 bases, leaving 3 bases not matched to a gene. Germline CDR1 reads SGHRS; CDR2 reads YFSETQ. The CDR3 spells CASSPGLAGKETQYF. CDR3 nucleotide sequence: TGCGCCAGCAGCCCGGGACTAGCGGGAAAAGAGACCCAGTACTTC.

In its sample, this clone was seen once. V gene TRBV12-3 or TRBV12-4 combines with J gene TRBJ2-3; D gene unclear. The length of the CDR3 is 11 residues. Trimming took off 6 bases at V and 9 bases at J, with 10 bases between the two ends. DNA for the CDR3: TGTGCCAGCAGCTCCGCGGAGACGCAGTATTTT. Translating it yields CASSSAETQYF.

This clone came up a few times. The CDR3 DNA reads TGTGCTCTGGAGTCGTTGCGGGCGTATGGCTACACCTTC. This gives the protein CALESLRAYGYTF. This chain uses TRBV30 with TRBJ1-2; D is unresolved. CDR1 is GTSNPN and CDR2 is SVGIG in the germline V gene (reference sequence). This CDR3 is 13 amino acids long.

CDR3 protein: CAWILPGHFPGGYTF. Here the CDR3 DNA reads TGTGCCTGGATTCTTCCGGGACACTTTCCGGGGGGCTACACCTTC. The chain recombines TRBV30 with TRBJ1-2, with D possibly being TRBD1 (6 bases). V shed 4 bases and J shed 8 bases, with 23 bases lying between them. CDR3 size: 15 residues. Germline V gene lookup returns CDR1 GTSNPN and CDR2 SVGIG (reference sequence).

This chain uses TRBV28 with TRBJ1-4; D call uncertain. In germline, CDR1 is MDHEN, CDR2 SYDVKM. V shed 3 bases and J shed 8 bases, with 7 bases lying between them. CDR3 size: 12 residues. Here the CDR3 DNA reads TGTGCCAGCAGTTTTAGTCCCGAAAAACTGTTTTTT. It translates to CASSFSPEKLFF.

This chain joins TRBV6-2 or TRBV6-3 and TRBJ1-2; unclear D gene. CDR3 length equals 13 residues. Germline CDR1 is MNHEY and CDR2 is SVGEGT. Trimming stripped 4 bases from V and 8 bases from J, with 14 bases between. The CDR3 sequence is CASSLDTRPGYTF. The DNA for the CDR3 is TGTGCCAGCAGTTTAGACACCCGGCCGGGCTACACCTTC.

The rearrangement joins TRBV7-9 to TRBJ2-1; no definite D call. Trimming took off 1 base at V and 7 bases at J, with 8 bases between the two ends. This CDR3 contains 13 residues. The germline V gene encodes CDR1 SEHNR and CDR2 FQNEAQ (reference sequence). The chain's CDR3 is CASSLGRRNEQFF. Here the CDR3 DNA reads TGTGCCAGCAGCTTAGGTCGCAGAAATGAGCAGTTCTTC.

The chain employs TRBV30 and TRBJ2-7, with 8 bases matching TRBD2. This CDR3 has 14 residues. V dropped 5 bases and J dropped 4; count of bases not matched to a gene: 10. Germline V gene lookup returns CDR1 GTSNPN and CDR2 SVGIG (reference sequence). CDR3 nucleotides: TGTGCCTGGGCCCCACGGGGGGGCGGGTACGAGCAGTACTTC. This sequence encodes CAWAPRGGGYEQYF. The variable domain in full, completed from reference TRBV30 and TRBJ2-7, reads SQTIHQWPATLVQPVGSPLSLECTVEGTSNPNLYWYRQAAGRGLQLLFYSVGIGQISSEVPQNLSASRPQDRQFILSSKKLLLSDSGFYLCAWAPRGGGYEQYFGPGTRLTVT.

The DNA of the CDR3 is TGCGCCAGCAGCCCTGGGACAGAATCTACCAAAAACATTCAGTACTTC. This translates into CASSPGTESTKNIQYF. J is TRBJ2-4 and V is TRBV5-1; 7 bases fit TRBD1. This CDR3 comprises 16 residues. The V gene end was trimmed by 4 bases and the J gene end by 2 bases; junction bases not matched to a gene: 9. Germline V lookup: CDR1 SGHRS, CDR2 YFSETQ.

The V and J genes are TRBV20-1 and TRBJ1-1; no firm D call. The CDR3 length is 10 residues. Trimming pared 3 bases from V and 3 bases from J, leaving 2 bases between. Per germline, CDR1 DFQATT and CDR2 SNEGSKA (reference sequence). The chain's CDR3 is CSASYTEAFF. The CDR3 bases are TGCAGTGCTAGCTACACTGAAGCTTTCTTT.

This chain uses TRBV6-5 with TRBJ2-2, with TRBD2 matching 7 bases. Germline lookup yields CDR1 MNHEY and CDR2 SVGAGI. V lost 1 base and J lost 3; bases outside the gene matches: 5. The CDR3 length is 16 residues. CDR3 sequence reads: CASSYFMGGDTGELFF. The DNA of the CDR3 is TGTGCCAGCAGTTACTTTATGGGGGGGGACACCGGGGAGCTGTTTTTT.